This T cell receptor (beta chain) was sequenced for a study of graft-versus-host responses after intestinal transplantation. Study-wide points: After transplant, early declines in HvG clones were associated with peak levels of circulating GvH clones. The marrow of recipients harbored GvH clones, and ileum or blood showed some of them first.

Concerning this clone itself: The antigen is undetermined.

The CDR3 sequence is 15 residues long. Germline V lookup: CDR1 MRHNA, CDR2 SNTAGT. With 0 bases clipped from V and 4 bases from J, the junction kept 0 bases outside the gene matches. Method: immunoSEQ multiplex PCR; TCRdb's copy keeps in-frame clones and lacks some. The sample has 75,000 to 100,000 clones; roughly four fifths are singletons. This TCR came from a human donor who received an intestinal transplant. J is TRBJ2-3 and V is TRBV6-4, with 11 bases aligning to TRBD1. The sequencing used unstimulated CD8+ T cells sorted from spleen or lymph node cells, collected before intestinal transplant. CDR3 nucleotide sequence: TGTGCCAGCAGTGACTCGGGACAGGGGGCAGATACGCAGTATTTT. The encoded protein is CASSDSGQGADTQYF.